The 21 T cell receptor beta chains given below trace back to one sample, sequenced in a study of CD8 T cells in Susac syndrome. Reverse transcription of roughly 0.45 to 1 ug RNA was carried out with random hexamers. Each CDR3 protein is one row after TCRdb ran MiXCR on the immunoSEQ multiplex PCR reads. Of about 200,000 distinct CDR3 sequences listed, about 91% were seen once; the top ten hold 0.087%. The specimen was CD4+ T cells from PBMCs. Every receptor here comes from a human donor with Susac syndrome.

This chain links TRBV9 with TRBJ2-7, with TRBD1 matching over 7 bases. V shed 4 bases and J 3 bases; nucleotides not matched to a gene: 7. Germline CDR1 is SGDLS and CDR2 is YYNGEE. There are 14 residues in the CDR3. The CDR3 coding sequence is TGTGCCAGCAGCCCTAGGACAGGTTTCTACGAGCAGTACTTC. This encodes CASSPRTGFYEQYF.

This clonotype was counted between two and nine times. The V gene is TRBV7-2, the J gene TRBJ1-2; D is unclear. Trimming shortened V by 4 bases and J by 8 bases, and 11 bases separated the two germline ends. CDR1 is SGHTA and CDR2 is FQGNSA in the germline V gene. This CDR3 has 12 residues. The CDR3 DNA is TGTGCCAGCAGCTCACCGAGTGGCGGCTACACCTTC. Amino acids: CASSSPSGGYTF.

The chain employs TRBV7-2 and TRBJ2-5; unclear D gene. V was trimmed by 3 bases and J by 4 bases, leaving 12 bases between them. The germline V gene encodes CDR1 SGHTA and CDR2 FQGNSA. The CDR3 has 14 amino acids. The CDR3 DNA reads as TGTGCCAGCAGCTTTTCCCGCGTGGGAGAGACCCAGTACTTC. Translating it yields CASSFSRVGETQYF.

CDR3 protein: CASSFLAGGPREQFF. The CDR3 DNA reads as TGTGCCAGCAGTTTTTTAGCGGGGGGGCCGCGGGAGCAGTTCTTC. The chain links TRBV12-3 or TRBV12-4 to TRBJ2-1, with 11 positions matching TRBD2. V lost 3 bases, J lost 10 bases, and 8 bases stayed unmatched. The CDR3 length is 15 residues.

The V and J genes are TRBV5-1 and TRBJ2-3, with 14 bases aligning to TRBD2. Germline CDR1 reads SGHRS; CDR2 reads YFSETQ. The CDR3 contains 16 residues. With V trimmed by 4 bases and J by 4 bases, 5 bases remained unmatched. As DNA, the CDR3 is TGCGCCAGCAGCCGGACTAGCGGGAGGCTTGCAGATACGCAGTATTTT. Translated, it gives CASSRTSGRLADTQYF.

The chain carries TRBV7-8 and TRBJ2-7; D ambiguous. CDR1 is SGHVS and CDR2 is FQNEAQ in the germline V gene. V shed 4 bases and J shed 5 bases, with 9 bases lying between them. This CDR3 spans 12 amino acids. The CDR3 bases are TGTGCCAGCAGCTCTGGGCGCCACGAGCAGTACTTC. It translates to CASSSGRHEQYF.

The rearrangement links TRBV3-1 to TRBJ2-6, with D possibly TRBD2 on 5 matching bases. This CDR3 contains 15 residues. Looked up from germline, CDR1 is LGHDT and CDR2 is YNNKEL (reference sequence). Trimming pared 4 bases from V and 1 base from J, leaving 8 bases between. DNA of the CDR3: TGTGCCAGCAGCCCGCGGGTGTCTGGGGCCAACGTCCTGACTTTC. It codes for CASSPRVSGANVLTF.

The rearrangement joins TRBV12-3 or TRBV12-4 to TRBJ2-1; 10 bases align to TRBD2. The CDR3 is made up of 17 amino acids. J lost 7 bases, V lost 6 bases, and 15 bases had no gene match. The CDR3 nucleotides are TGTGCCAGCAGCCTCCCTAGCGGGGGACTACCGGGGAATGAGCAGTTCTTC. Its translation is CASSLPSGGLPGNEQFF.

The chain links TRBV2 to TRBJ1-4; D call uncertain. Germline values: CDR1 SNHLY, CDR2 FYNNEI. CDR3 length equals 13 residues. V lost 4 bases, J lost 4 bases, and 7 bases lay in between. The CDR3 spells CASSVRLNEKLFF. CDR3 bases: TGTGCCAGCAGTGTCAGACTTAATGAAAAACTGTTTTTT.

The rearrangement links TRBV19 to TRBJ2-2, with D tentatively TRBD1 (6 bases). The CDR3 is 16 residues long. Germline values: CDR1 LNHDA, CDR2 SQIVND (reference sequence). V was pared by 5 bases and J by 0 bases, with 13 bases between. This CDR3 is CASSASGTTNTGELFF. DNA for the CDR3: TGTGCCAGTAGTGCCTCCGGGACAACGAACACCGGGGAGCTGTTTTTT. The full variable domain, in which reference TRBV19 and TRBJ2-2 provide the parts outside the CDR3, is DGGITQSPKYLFRKEGQNVTLSCEQNLNHDAMYWYRQDPGQGLRLIYYSQIVNDFQKGDIAEGYSVSREKKESFPLTVTSAQKNPTAFYLCASSASGTTNTGELFFGEGSRLTVL.

The chain joins TRBV9 to TRBJ1-6, with D possibly being TRBD1 (5 bases). The CDR3 runs 14 residues. V was shortened by 3 bases and J by 7 bases, with 11 bases between the two germline ends. Germline values: CDR1 SGDLS, CDR2 YYNGEE. The CDR3 nucleotides read TGTGCCAGCAGCGGAGGGGCTGGGAATTCACCCCTCCACTTT. Translation: CASSGGAGNSPLHF.

The chain carries TRBV2 and TRBJ1-4; D is unresolved. Germline CDR1 is SNHLY and CDR2 is FYNNEI. The CDR3 covers 15 residues. V was clipped by 8 bases and J by 8 bases, with 21 bases between them. The DNA for the CDR3 is TGTGCCAGCGGTCCCCCCGAGGGTCTCGGGGAAAAACTGTTTTTT. It yields the protein CASGPPEGLGEKLFF.

This sequence joins TRBV4-1 and TRBJ1-3; 7 bases agree with TRBD1. V was clipped by 2 bases and J by 0 bases; unmatched bases: 7. The V gene's germline CDR1 is MGHRA and CDR2 YSYEKL. This CDR3 has 17 residues. The chain's CDR3 is CASSQPLGTVSGNTIYF. The CDR3 nucleotides read TGCGCCAGCAGCCAACCTTTGGGGACAGTCTCTGGAAACACCATATATTTT.

This sequence joins TRBV3-1 and TRBJ2-3; no clear D gene. The CDR3 totals 14 residues. Trimming stripped 0 bases from V and 3 bases from J, with 7 bases between. CDR1 is LGHDT, CDR2 YNNKEL, per germline (reference sequence). Written as DNA, the CDR3 is TGTGCCAGCAGCCAAGATGGGCATACAGATACGCAGTATTTT. This gives the protein CASSQDGHTDTQYF.

The rearrangement links TRBV12-3 or TRBV12-4 to TRBJ1-5, with a weak D call TRBD1 (5 bases). Trimming stripped 3 bases from V and 3 bases from J, with 9 bases between. This CDR3 comprises 14 residues. The CDR3 DNA follows: TGTGCCAGCAGTTTTAAAGGGGCCAATCAGCCCCAGCATTTT. Translated, it gives CASSFKGANQPQHF.

The chain carries TRBV18 and TRBJ2-3; D is unresolved. Trimming removed 1 base from V and 1 base from J, with 12 bases in between. This CDR3 has 16 amino acids. Germline V gives CDR1 KGHSH, CDR2 LQKENI. CDR3 nucleotides: TGTGCCAGCTCACCACTAGAGGTTGCAGGCACAGATACGCAGTATTTT. Translation: CASSPLEVAGTDTQYF.

The V gene is TRBV4-2, the J gene TRBJ2-5, with 14 bases that match TRBD2. V trimming: 1 base; J trimming: 4 bases; junction bases outside the gene matches: 8. The CDR3 has 18 amino acids. Germline V gives CDR1 LGHNA, CDR2 YNFKEQ. CDR3 protein: CASSQVGRLAGGRETQYF. CDR3 sequence (DNA): TGTGCCAGCAGCCAAGTGGGAAGACTAGCGGGGGGGCGAGAGACCCAGTACTTC.

The V gene is TRBV15, the J gene TRBJ2-7; TRBD1 agrees at 7 bases. Germline values: CDR1 LNHNV, CDR2 YYDKDF (reference sequence). J gave up 5 bases and V 0 bases, and 1 base lay outside the gene matches. The CDR3 covers 13 residues. CDR3 region: CATSRDTGDEQYF. The CDR3 DNA sequence: TGTGCCACCAGCAGAGATACAGGGGACGAGCAGTACTTC. Drawing the rest from reference TRBV15 and TRBJ2-7, the complete variable domain is DAMVIQNPRYQVTQFGKPVTLSCSQTLNHNVMYWYQQKSSQAPKLLFHYYDKDFNNEADTPDNFQSRRPNTSFCFLDIRSPGLGDTAMYLCATSRDTGDEQYFGPGTRLTVT.

V and J are TRBV19 and TRBJ2-7; 8 bases match TRBD1. The germline gives CDR1 LNHDA, CDR2 SQIVND (reference sequence). The CDR3 consists of 14 residues. Trimming cost V 3 bases and J 3 bases; bases outside gene matches: 4. In DNA form, the CDR3 reads TGTGCCAGTAGTATGCCGGGACAGGACTACGAGCAGTACTTC. This sequence encodes CASSMPGQDYEQYF.

The chain joins TRBV6-5 to TRBJ1-5; 7 nucleotides match TRBD1. This CDR3 region has 15 residues. J was trimmed by 6 bases and V by 2 bases; bases with no gene match: 7. Germline values: CDR1 MNHEY, CDR2 SVGAGI. Here the CDR3 reads CASSYGAGGGQPQHF. The CDR3 DNA is TGTGCCAGCAGTTACGGGGCAGGGGGAGGTCAGCCCCAGCATTTT.

This clonotype was recorded once. Its ends do not fully match the called genes, so a read error is possible. This chain joins TRBV7-9 and TRBJ2-5; weak D call: TRBD1 (5 bases). CDR1 and CDR2 (germline): SEHNR, FQNEAQ (reference sequence). The CDR3 sequence is 18 residues long. The CDR3 bases are TGTGCCAGCAGGTTAGGGAAAGGGGCGCGATTGGTATTGGAGACCCAGTACTTC. Translated: CASRLGKGARLVLETQYF.